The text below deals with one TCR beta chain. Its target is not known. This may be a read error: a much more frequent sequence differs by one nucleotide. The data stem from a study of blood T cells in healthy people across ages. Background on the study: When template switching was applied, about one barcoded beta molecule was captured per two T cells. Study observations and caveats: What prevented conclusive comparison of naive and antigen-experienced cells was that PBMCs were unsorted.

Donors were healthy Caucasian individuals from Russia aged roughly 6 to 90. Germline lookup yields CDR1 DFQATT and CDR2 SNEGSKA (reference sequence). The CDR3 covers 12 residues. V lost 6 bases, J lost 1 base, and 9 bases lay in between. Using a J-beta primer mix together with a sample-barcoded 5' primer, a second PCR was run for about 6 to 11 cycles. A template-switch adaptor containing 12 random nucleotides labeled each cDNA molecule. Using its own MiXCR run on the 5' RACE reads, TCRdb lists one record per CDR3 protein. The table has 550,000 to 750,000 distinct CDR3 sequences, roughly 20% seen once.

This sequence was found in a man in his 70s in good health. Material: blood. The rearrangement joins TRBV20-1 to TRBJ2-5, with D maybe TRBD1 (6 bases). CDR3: CSAGQIQETQYF. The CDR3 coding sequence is TGCAGTGCCGGACAGATCCAAGAGACCCAGTACTTC.